This T cell receptor beta chain was retrieved from a study of shared clonotypes between healthy human individuals. Broader study findings: Tissue TCR repertoires likely differ from these blood-only repertoires.

As regards this clone: The antigen is unknown.

Only in-frame clones appear in the TCRdb table, and some are missing; sequencing was by immunoSEQ multiplex PCR. The sample shows 2 million to 2.5 million clones, about nine tenths of them seen only once. CD4+ cells underwent separation, giving CD45RA+ naive and CD45RA-negative memory subsets. The CDR3 totals 16 residues. V was trimmed by 0 bases and J by 8 bases, leaving 16 bases between them. Germline-derived CDR1 and CDR2 are LGHNA and YSLEER. This clonotype was sampled from a man aged 18-30 years in good health. Some clones in this sample may be carry-over from other donors' samples. The V gene is TRBV4-3, the J gene TRBJ1-4; D call uncertain. Sequencing was performed on naive CD4+ T cells from PBMCs. The subset denotes: CD45RA+ positively selected. As DNA, the CDR3 is TGCGCCAGCAGCCAAGAGGCCGAGTGGTTCGGGGAAAAACTGTTTTTT. It codes for CASSQEAEWFGEKLFF.